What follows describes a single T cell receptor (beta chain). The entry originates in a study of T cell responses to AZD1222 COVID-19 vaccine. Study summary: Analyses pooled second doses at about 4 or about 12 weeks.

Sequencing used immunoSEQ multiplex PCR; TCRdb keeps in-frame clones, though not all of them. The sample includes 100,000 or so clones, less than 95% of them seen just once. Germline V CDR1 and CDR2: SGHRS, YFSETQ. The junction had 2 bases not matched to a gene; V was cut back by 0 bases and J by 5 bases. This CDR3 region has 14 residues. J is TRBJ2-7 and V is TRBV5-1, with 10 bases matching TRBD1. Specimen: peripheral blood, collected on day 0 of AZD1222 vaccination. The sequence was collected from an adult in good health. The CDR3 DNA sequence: TGCGCCAGCAGCTTGGGGACAGGGGGTGACGAGCAGTACTTC. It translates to CASSLGTGGDEQYF.